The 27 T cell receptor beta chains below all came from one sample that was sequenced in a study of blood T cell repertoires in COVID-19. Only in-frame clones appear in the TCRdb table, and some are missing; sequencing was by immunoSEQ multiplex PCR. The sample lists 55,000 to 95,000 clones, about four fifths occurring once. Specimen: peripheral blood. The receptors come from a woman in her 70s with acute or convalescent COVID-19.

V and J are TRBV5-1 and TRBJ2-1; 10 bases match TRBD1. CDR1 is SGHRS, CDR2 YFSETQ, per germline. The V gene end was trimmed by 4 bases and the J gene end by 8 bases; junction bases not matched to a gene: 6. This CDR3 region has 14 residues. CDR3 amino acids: CASSRDRGGDEQFF. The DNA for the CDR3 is TGCGCCAGCAGCCGGGACAGGGGAGGGGATGAGCAGTTCTTC.

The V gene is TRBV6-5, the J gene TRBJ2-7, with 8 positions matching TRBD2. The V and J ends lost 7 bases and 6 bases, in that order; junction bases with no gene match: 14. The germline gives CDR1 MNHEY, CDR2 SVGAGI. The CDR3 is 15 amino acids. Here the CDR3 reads CASNKIWGAGVEQYF. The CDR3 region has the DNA TGTGCCAGCAACAAAATATGGGGAGCGGGGGTCGAGCAGTACTTC.

DNA for the CDR3: TGTGCCAGCAGCGCAAATGGACAGAACGATGAAGCTTTCTTT. Encoded protein: CASSANGQNDEAFF. V gene TRBV9 combines with J gene TRBJ1-1; perhaps TRBD1 as D (6 bases). The germline V gene has CDR1 SGDLS and CDR2 YYNGEE. The V gene lost 3 bases and the J gene lost 7 bases, with 16 bases spanning the gap. This CDR3 spans 14 amino acids. The full variable domain, completed using reference TRBV9 and TRBJ1-1, is DSGVTQTPKHLITATGQRVTLRCSPRSGDLSVYWYQQSLDQGLQFLIQYYNGEERAKGNILERFSAQQFPDLHSELNLSSLELGDSALYFCASSANGQNDEAFFGQGTRLTVV.

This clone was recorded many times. The chain's CDR3 is CASSVDRGGYEQYF. For the CDR3, the DNA is TGTGCCAGCAGTGTAGACAGGGGAGGGTACGAGCAGTACTTC. This chain joins TRBV2 and TRBJ2-7; D might be TRBD1 (8 bases). With 4 bases removed from V and 4 bases from J, the gap between germline ends came to 14 bases. This CDR3 region has 14 residues. Per the germline V gene, CDR1 is SNHLY and CDR2 is FYNNEI.

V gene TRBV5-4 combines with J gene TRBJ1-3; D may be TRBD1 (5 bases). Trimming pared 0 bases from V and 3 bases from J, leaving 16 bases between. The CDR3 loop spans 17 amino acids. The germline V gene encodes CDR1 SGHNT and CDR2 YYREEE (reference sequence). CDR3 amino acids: CASSLGGRTAGGNTIYF. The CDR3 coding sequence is TGTGCCAGCAGCTTGGGGGGGAGGACGGCCGGTGGAAACACCATATATTTT.

CDR3 loop: CASSLPVGGGGNTIYF. DNA for the CDR3: TGTGCCAGCAGCCTACCAGTCGGGGGGGGAGGAAACACCATATATTTT. V gene TRBV28 combines with J gene TRBJ1-3, with D tentatively TRBD1 (5 bases). Germline CDR1 MDHEN, CDR2 SYDVKM. Between the trimmed V and J ends, which lost 6 bases and 4 bases, there was a span of 19 bases. The CDR3 has 16 residues.

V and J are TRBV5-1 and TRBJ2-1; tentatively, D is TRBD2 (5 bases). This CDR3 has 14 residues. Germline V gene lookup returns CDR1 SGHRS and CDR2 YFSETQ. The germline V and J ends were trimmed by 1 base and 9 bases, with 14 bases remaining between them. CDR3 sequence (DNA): TGCGCCAGCAGCTTGAGACTAACTAGTGGTGAGCAGTTCTTC. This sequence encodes CASSLRLTSGEQFF.

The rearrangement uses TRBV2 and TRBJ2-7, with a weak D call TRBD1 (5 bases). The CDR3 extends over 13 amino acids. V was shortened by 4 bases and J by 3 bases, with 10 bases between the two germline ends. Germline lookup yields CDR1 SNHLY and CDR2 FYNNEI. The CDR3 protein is CASSAQAYYEQYF. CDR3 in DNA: TGTGCCAGCAGTGCACAGGCCTACTACGAGCAGTACTTC.

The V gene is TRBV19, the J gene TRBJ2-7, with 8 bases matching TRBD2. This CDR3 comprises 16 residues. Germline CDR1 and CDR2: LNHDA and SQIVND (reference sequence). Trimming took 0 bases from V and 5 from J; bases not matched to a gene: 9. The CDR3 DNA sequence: TGTGCCAGTAGTATAGAGGCGTCCGGGAGGGTGGACGAGCAGTACTTC. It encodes CASSIEASGRVDEQYF. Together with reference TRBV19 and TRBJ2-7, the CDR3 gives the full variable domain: DGGITQSPKYLFRKEGQNVTLSCEQNLNHDAMYWYRQDPGQGLRLIYYSQIVNDFQKGDIAEGYSVSREKKESFPLTVTSAQKNPTAFYLCASSIEASGRVDEQYFGPGTRLTVT.

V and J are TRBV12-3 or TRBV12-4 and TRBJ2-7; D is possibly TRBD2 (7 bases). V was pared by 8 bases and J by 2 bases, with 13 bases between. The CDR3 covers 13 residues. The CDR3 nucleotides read TGTGCCAGCGGGGGGGAGGGGGCCTACGAGCAGTACTTC. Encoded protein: CASGGEGAYEQYF.

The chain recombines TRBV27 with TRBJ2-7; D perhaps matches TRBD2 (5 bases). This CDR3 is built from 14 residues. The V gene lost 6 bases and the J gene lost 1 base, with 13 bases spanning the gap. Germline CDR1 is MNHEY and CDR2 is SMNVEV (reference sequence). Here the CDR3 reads CASSPVEGSYEQYF. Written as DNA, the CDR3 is TGTGCCAGCAGCCCAGTTGAGGGTTCCTACGAGCAGTACTTC.

CDR3 DNA: TGTGCCAGCAGCGAGTCGGGACTAAGTGAGACCCAGTACTTC. Encoded protein: CASSESGLSETQYF. The gene calls are TRBV9 and TRBJ2-5; 7 nucleotides line up with TRBD2. The CDR3 is made up of 14 amino acids. V lost 3 bases, J lost 5 bases, and 7 bases stayed unmatched. CDR1 is SGDLS and CDR2 is YYNGEE in the germline V gene.

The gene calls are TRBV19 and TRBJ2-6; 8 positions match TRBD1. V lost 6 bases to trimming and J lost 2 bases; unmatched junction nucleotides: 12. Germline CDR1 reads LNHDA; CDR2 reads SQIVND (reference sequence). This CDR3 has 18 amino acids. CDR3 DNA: TGTGCCAGTAGCCCGGGGTGGACAGGGAGCCCTGGGGCCAACGTCCTGACTTTC. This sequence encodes CASSPGWTGSPGANVLTF.

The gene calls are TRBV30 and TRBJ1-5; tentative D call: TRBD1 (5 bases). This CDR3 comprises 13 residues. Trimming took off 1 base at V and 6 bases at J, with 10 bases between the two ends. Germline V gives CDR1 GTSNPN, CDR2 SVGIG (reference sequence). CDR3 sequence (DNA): TGTGCCTGGAGTGCCACCGGGGGTCAGCCCCAGCATTTT. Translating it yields CAWSATGGQPQHF.

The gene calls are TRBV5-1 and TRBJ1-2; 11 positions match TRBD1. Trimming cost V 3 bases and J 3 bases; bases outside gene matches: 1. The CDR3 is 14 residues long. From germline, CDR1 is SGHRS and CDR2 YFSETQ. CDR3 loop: CASSSGQGDYGYTF. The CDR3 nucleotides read TGCGCCAGCAGCTCGGGACAGGGGGACTATGGCTACACCTTC.

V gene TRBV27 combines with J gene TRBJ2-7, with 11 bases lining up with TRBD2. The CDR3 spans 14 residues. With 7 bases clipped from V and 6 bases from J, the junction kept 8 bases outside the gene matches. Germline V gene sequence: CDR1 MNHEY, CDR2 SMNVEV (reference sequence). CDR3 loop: CASKIAGGSGEQYF. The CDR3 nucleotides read TGTGCCAGCAAAATAGCGGGAGGGTCTGGCGAGCAGTACTTC.

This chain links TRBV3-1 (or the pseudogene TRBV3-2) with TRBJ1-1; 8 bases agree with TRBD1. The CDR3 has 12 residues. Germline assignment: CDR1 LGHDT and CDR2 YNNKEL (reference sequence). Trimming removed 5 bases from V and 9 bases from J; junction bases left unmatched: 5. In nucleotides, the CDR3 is TGTGCCAGCAGCTCTAGACAGGGGCAAGCTTTCTTT. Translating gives CASSSRQGQAFF.

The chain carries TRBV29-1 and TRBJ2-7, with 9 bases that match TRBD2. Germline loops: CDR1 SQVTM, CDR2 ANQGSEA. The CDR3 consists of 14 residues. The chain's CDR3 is CRYHEGLAVYEQYF. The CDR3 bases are TGCAGGTACCACGAGGGACTAGCAGTCTACGAGCAGTACTTC.

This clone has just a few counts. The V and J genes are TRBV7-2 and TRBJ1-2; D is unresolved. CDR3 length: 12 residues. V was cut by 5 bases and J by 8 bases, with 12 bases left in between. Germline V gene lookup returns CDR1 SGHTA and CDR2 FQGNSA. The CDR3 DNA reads TGTGCCAGCAGCCCCTCGGGGAAAGGCTACACCTTC. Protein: CASSPSGKGYTF.

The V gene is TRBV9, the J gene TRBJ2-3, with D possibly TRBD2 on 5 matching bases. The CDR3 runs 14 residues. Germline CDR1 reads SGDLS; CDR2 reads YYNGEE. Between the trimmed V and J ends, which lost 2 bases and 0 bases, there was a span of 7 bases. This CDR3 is CASSVGGSTDTQYF. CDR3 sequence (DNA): TGTGCCAGCAGCGTGGGCGGGAGCACAGATACGCAGTATTTT. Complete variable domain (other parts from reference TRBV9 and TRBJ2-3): DSGVTQTPKHLITATGQRVTLRCSPRSGDLSVYWYQQSLDQGLQFLIQYYNGEERAKGNILERFSAQQFPDLHSELNLSSLELGDSALYFCASSVGGSTDTQYFGPGTRLTVL.

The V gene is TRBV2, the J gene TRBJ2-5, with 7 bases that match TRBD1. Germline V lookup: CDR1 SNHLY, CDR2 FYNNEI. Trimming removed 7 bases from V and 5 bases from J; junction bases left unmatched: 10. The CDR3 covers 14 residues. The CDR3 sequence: CASTYQEQGETQYF. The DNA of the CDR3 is TGTGCCAGCACCTATCAGGAACAGGGGGAGACCCAGTACTTC. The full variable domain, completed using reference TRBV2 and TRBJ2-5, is EPEVTQTPSHQVTQMGQEVILRCVPISNHLYFYWYRQILGQKVEFLVSFYNNEISEKSEIFDDQFSVERPDGSNFTLKIRSTKLEDSAMYFCASTYQEQGETQYFGPGTRLLVL.

The CDR3 sequence is CASSLVGARSEAFF. The CDR3 bases are TGTGCCAGCAGCTTAGTGGGGGCCCGGAGTGAAGCTTTCTTT. V usage is TRBV7-8 and J usage is TRBJ1-1; D may be TRBD1 (6 bases). Germline V lookup: CDR1 SGHVS, CDR2 FQNEAQ. V lost 1 base and J 7 bases, leaving 13 bases between the germline ends. The CDR3 runs 14 residues.

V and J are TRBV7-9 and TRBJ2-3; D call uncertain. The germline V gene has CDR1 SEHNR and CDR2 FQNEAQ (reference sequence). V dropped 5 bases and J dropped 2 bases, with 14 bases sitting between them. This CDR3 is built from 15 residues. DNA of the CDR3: TGTGCCAGCAGCCTATCTAACTATCCCACAGATACGCAGTATTTT. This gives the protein CASSLSNYPTDTQYF.

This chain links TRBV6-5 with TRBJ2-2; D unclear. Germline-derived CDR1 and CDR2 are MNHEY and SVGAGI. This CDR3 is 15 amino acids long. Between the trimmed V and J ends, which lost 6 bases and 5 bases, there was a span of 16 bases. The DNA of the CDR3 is TGTGCCAGCAGCCCGCTTGCGAGATTGACCGGGGAGCTGTTTTTT. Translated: CASSPLARLTGELFF.

CDR3 DNA: TGCGCCAGCAGCTTAAAATTGTTCGGGGGGCGCGGGAACTTTTCCTACGAGCAGTACTTC. Its protein product is CASSLKLFGGRGNFSYEQYF. The chain links TRBV5-1 to TRBJ2-7, with a possible D match to TRBD2 (7 bases). Germline CDR1 reads SGHRS; CDR2 reads YFSETQ. The CDR3 length is 20 residues. Trimming cost V 2 bases and J 1 base, with 28 bases left between them.

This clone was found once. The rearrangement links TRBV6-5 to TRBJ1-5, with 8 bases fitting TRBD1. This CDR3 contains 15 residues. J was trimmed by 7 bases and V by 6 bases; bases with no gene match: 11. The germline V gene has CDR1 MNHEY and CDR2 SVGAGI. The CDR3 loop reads CASRWDRSSEQPQHF. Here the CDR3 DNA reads TGTGCCAGCAGATGGGACAGGAGTTCGGAACAGCCCCAGCATTTT.

The CDR3 here is CASSLLSRLNEKLFF. The CDR3 nucleotides read TGTGCCAGCAGCTTATTGTCCAGACTGAATGAAAAACTGTTTTTT. The chain links TRBV7-2 to TRBJ1-4; D is unresolved. The germline V and J ends were trimmed by 2 bases and 5 bases, with 12 bases remaining between them. This CDR3 contains 15 residues. Germline V CDR1 and CDR2: SGHTA, FQGNSA.